The rows below give T cell receptor beta chains drawn from one sample of a study of shared clonotypes between healthy human individuals. TCRdb's copy holds only in-frame clones and misses some; the assay was immunoSEQ multiplex PCR. This sample has around 1 million clones, with about three quarters found just once. The sample taken for sequencing was memory CD4+ T cells sorted from blood. The receptors shown here come from a man younger than 30 in good health. The CDR3 runs from the conserved cysteine through the conserved F or W. Each record gives: V gene, D gene, J gene, CDR3 protein. D genes are given only for firm matches.

>TRBV5-4|.|TRBJ1-2
CASSSSGRIDYGYTF
>TRBV5-1|TRBD2|TRBJ2-5
CASALAGAQETQYF
>TRBV7-2|TRBD1|TRBJ2-7
CASSPSGTGSYEQYF
>TRBV28|TRBD1|TRBJ1-4
CASSSGGEGEKLFF
>TRBV28|TRBD1|TRBJ2-3
CASSSTGQDTQYF
>TRBV28|TRBD1|TRBJ2-2
CASNSGGTGGSGELFF
>TRBV6-6|.|TRBJ1-3
CASRTHTEGNTIYF
>TRBV29-1|.|TRBJ2-2
CSVGTYGNTGELFF
>TRBV5-4|TRBD1|TRBJ2-1
CASSQQGNEQFF
>TRBV12-5|TRBD1|TRBJ2-7
CASPAGGPYEQYF
>TRBV28|.|TRBJ1-4
CASSVRGEKLFF
>TRBV7-2|TRBD1|TRBJ2-1
CASSLVGQGYNEQFF
>TRBV7-3|TRBD1|TRBJ2-4
CASSPGTGLAKNIQYF
>TRBV4-2|.|TRBJ2-7
CASSQSQGFEQYF
>TRBV28|.|TRBJ2-4
CASSESDRRLAKNIQYF
>TRBV6-6|.|TRBJ2-7
CASSFGGGHSYEQYF
>TRBV10-3|.|TRBJ1-5
CAISPGLGQPQHF
>TRBV29-1|TRBD2|TRBJ2-3
CSVATSGTSTDTQYF
>TRBV6-1|TRBD2|TRBJ2-7
CASTRLAGVYEQYF
>TRBV29-1|TRBD1|TRBJ2-2
CSVVGQGSGELFF
>TRBV10-3|.|TRBJ2-3
CAISVARSTDTQYF
>TRBV30|.|TRBJ2-1
CAGGHSANEQFF
>TRBV5-1|.|TRBJ2-7
CASSLPSNEQYF
>TRBV4-3|.|TRBJ2-2
CASSPTGHLANTGELFF
>TRBV5-1|.|TRBJ2-2
CASSPGPPLNTGELFF
>TRBV7-2|TRBD2|TRBJ2-3
CASSEAGPLAQYF
>TRBV7-2|.|TRBJ2-2
CASSLEIRNTGELFF
>TRBV19|TRBD1|TRBJ2-7
CASRRTGESYEQYF
>TRBV4-1|.|TRBJ2-5
CASSQFSSQETQYF
>TRBV5-5|.|TRBJ1-5
CASSLRVNTYSNQPQHF
>TRBV29-1|.|TRBJ1-1
CSVSAVNTEAFF
>TRBV7-9|TRBD2|TRBJ2-7
CASTLTASGGARSTYEQYF
>TRBV18|TRBD1|TRBJ2-1
CASSLKQGAKAEQFF
>TRBV5-6|.|TRBJ2-6
CASSPYSSGANVLTF
>TRBV6-1|TRBD2|TRBJ2-7
CAKKGGGGRNEQYF
>TRBV7-9|.|TRBJ1-3
CASSFGSSGNTIYF
>TRBV5-1|.|TRBJ1-1
CASSLVGQNTEAFF
>TRBV19|.|TRBJ1-2
CASRPDWADRRKMYGYTF
>TRBV7-2|.|TRBJ2-5
CASRDGVTQYF
>TRBV5-5|.|TRBJ1-4
CASSGPGPTNEKLFF
>TRBV11-2|.|TRBJ2-1
CASSLGGTTGTNEQFF
>TRBV7-2|TRBD1|TRBJ2-7
CASSRDGTGLSLTYEQYF
>TRBV2|.|TRBJ1-5
CASGHRDGNQPQHF
>TRBV5-6|.|TRBJ1-6
CASSLQRNSPLHF
>TRBV2|.|TRBJ2-6
CASSEDGASGANVLTF
>TRBV5-1|.|TRBJ2-1
CASSLDPTGGEQFF
>TRBV18|.|TRBJ1-2
CASRLGSYGYTF
>TRBV10-3|TRBD2|TRBJ2-5
CAIRTSGQETQYF
>TRBV28|.|TRBJ2-3
CASSPPGSGTDTQYF
>TRBV2|.|TRBJ1-1
CASRAGTNTEAFF
>TRBV10-1|TRBD1|TRBJ1-6
CASSPSQGAPLHF
>TRBV10-2|.|TRBJ1-5
CASSEGDNQPQHF
>TRBV29-1|TRBD2|TRBJ2-6
CSVGLAGSGANVLTF
>TRBV4-3|.|TRBJ2-1
CASSQEGRADYNEQFF